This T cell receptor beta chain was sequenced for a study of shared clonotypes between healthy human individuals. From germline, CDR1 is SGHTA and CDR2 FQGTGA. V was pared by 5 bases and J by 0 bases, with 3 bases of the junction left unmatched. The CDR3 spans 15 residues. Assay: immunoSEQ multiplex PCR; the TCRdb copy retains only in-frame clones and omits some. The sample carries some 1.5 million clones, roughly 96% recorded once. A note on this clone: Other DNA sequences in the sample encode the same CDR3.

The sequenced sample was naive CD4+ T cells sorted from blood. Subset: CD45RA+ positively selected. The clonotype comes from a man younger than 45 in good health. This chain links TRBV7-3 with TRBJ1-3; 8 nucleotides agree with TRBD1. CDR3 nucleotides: TGTGCCAGCAGCCCAACAGGGGGCTCTGGAAACACCATATATTTT. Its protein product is CASSPTGGSGNTIYF.